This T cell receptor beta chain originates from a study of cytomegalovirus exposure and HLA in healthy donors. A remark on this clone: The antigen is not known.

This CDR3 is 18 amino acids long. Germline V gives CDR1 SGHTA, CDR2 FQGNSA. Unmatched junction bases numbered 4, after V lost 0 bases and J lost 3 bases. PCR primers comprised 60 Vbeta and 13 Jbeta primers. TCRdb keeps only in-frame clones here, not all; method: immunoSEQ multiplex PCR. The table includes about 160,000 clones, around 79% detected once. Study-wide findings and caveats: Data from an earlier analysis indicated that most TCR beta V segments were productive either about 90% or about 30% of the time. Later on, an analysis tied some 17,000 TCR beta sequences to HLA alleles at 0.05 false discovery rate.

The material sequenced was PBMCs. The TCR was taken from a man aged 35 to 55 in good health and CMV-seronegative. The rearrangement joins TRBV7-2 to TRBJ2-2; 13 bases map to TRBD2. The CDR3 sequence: CASSLAATSGGYTGELFF. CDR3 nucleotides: TGTGCCAGCAGCTTAGCCGCGACTAGCGGGGGGTACACCGGGGAGCTGTTTTTT.